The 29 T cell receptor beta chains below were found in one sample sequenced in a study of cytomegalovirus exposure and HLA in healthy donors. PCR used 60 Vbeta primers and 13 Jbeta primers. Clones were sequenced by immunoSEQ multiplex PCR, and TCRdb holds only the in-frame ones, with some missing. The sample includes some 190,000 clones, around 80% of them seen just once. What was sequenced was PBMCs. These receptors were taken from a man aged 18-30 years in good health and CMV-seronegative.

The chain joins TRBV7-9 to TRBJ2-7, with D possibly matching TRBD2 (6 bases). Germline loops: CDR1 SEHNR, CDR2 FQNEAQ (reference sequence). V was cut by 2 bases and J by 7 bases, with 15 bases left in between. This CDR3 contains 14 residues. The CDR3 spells CASSLRGEVGEQYF. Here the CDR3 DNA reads TGTGCCAGCAGCTTAAGAGGGGAGGTGGGGGAGCAGTACTTC. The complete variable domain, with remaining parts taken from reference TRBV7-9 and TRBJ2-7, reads DTGVSQNPRHKITKRGQNVTFRCDPISEHNRLYWYRQTLGQGPEFLTYFQNEAQLEKSRLLSDRFSAERPKGSFSTLEIQRTEQGDSAMYLCASSLRGEVGEQYFGPGTRLTVT.

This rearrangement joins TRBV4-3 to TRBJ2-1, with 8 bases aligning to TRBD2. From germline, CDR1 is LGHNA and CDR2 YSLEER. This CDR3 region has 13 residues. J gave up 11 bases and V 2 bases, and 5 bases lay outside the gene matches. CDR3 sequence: CASSQLGTRQQFF. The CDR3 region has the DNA TGCGCCAGCAGCCAACTCGGGACTAGACAGCAGTTCTTC.

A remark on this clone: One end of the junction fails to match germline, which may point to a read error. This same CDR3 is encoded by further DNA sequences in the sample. The CDR3 DNA reads TGCGCTAGCAGCCAAGAACTAGCGGGAGTGGGCGGTGAGCAGTTCTTC. This gives the protein CASSQELAGVGGEQFF. J is TRBJ2-1 and V is TRBV4-3; 11 nucleotides line up with TRBD2. Germline CDR1 and CDR2: LGHNA and YSLEER. This CDR3 is 16 amino acids long.

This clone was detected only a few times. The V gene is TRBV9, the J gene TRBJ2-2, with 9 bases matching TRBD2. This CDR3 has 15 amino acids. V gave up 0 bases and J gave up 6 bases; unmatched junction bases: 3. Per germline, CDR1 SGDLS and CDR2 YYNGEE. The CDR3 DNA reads TGTGCCAGCAGCGTAGTGGCTAGCGGGGCCGGGGAGCTGTTTTTT. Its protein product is CASSVVASGAGELFF.

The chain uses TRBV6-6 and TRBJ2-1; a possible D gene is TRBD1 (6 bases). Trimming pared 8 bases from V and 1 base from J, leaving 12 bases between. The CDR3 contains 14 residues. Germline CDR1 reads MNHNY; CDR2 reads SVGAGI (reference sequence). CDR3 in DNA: TGTGCCAGCTGGGTGACAGGTTCCTACAATGAGCAGTTCTTC. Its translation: CASWVTGSYNEQFF.

The DNA for the CDR3 is TGTGCCAGCAGCACCACGACAGGGAATCCCCTAGGTGAGCAGTACTTC. Amino acid sequence: CASSTTTGNPLGEQYF. The J gene is TRBJ2-7, the V gene TRBV9, with 7 bases identical to TRBD1. V gave up 4 bases and J gave up 7 bases; unmatched junction bases: 17. The CDR3 sequence is 16 residues long. Germline V lookup: CDR1 SGDLS, CDR2 YYNGEE.

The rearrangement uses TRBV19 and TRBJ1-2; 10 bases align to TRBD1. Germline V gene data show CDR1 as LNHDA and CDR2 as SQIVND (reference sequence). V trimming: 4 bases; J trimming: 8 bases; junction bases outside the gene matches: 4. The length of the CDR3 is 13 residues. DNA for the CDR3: TGTGCCAGTAGTACCCGGGACAGGGGAGGCTACACCTTC. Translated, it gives CASSTRDRGGYTF.

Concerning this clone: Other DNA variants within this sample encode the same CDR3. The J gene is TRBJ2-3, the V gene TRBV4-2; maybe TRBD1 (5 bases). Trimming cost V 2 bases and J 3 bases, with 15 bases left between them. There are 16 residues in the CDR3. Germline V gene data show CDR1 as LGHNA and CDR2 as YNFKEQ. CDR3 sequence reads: CASSQTLPPGTDTQYF. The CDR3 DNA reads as TGTGCCAGCAGCCAAACCCTCCCCCCAGGGACAGATACGCAGTATTTT.

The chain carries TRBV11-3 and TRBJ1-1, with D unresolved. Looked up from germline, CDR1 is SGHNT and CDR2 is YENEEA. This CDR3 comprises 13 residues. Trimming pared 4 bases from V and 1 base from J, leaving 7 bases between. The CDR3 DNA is TGTGCCAGCAGCTCCCACAGGAACACTGAAGCTTTCTTT. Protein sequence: CASSSHRNTEAFF.

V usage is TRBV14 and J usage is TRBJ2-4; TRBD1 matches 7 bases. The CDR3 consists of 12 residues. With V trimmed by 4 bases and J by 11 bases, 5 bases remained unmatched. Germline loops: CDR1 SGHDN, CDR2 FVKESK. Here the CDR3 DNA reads TGTGCCAGCAGCCCGACAGGGTTATTTCAGTACTTC. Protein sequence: CASSPTGLFQYF.

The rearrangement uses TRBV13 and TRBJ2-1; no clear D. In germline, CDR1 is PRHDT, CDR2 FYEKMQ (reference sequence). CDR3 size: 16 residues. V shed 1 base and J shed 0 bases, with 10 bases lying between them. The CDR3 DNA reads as TGTGCCAGCAGCTTAGCAGGCTTTCCCTCCTACAATGAGCAGTTCTTC. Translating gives CASSLAGFPSYNEQFF.

For the CDR3, the DNA is TGTGCCAGCAGCTACTACTTAGGACAGGGGAACTATGGCTACACCTTC. Amino acids: CASSYYLGQGNYGYTF. The rearrangement joins TRBV5-8 to TRBJ1-2, with 9 bases lining up with TRBD1. Germline loops: CDR1 SGHTS, CDR2 YDEGEE. Trimming took 3 bases from V and 2 from J; bases not matched to a gene: 8. The CDR3 covers 16 residues.

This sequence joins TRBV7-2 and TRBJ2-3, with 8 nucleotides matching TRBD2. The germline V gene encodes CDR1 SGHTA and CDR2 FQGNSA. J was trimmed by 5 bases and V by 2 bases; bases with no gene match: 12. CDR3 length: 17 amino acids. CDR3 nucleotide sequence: TGTGCCAGCAGCTTAACTTTTACTAGCGGAACCAAAGATACGCAGTATTTT. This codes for CASSLTFTSGTKDTQYF.

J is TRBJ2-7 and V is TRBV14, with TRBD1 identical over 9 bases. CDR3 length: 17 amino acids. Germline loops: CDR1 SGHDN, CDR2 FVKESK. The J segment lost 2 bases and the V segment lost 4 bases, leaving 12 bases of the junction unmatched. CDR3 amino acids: CASSRKFTGTGTYEQYF. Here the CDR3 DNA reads TGTGCCAGCAGCCGAAAATTTACCGGGACAGGGACCTACGAGCAGTACTTC.

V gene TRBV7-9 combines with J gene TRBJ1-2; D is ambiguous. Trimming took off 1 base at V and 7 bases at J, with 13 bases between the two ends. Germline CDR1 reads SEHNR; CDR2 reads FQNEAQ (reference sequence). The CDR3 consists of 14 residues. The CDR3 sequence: CASSLGVEGGGYTF. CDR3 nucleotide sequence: TGTGCCAGCAGCTTAGGGGTGGAAGGCGGTGGCTACACCTTC.

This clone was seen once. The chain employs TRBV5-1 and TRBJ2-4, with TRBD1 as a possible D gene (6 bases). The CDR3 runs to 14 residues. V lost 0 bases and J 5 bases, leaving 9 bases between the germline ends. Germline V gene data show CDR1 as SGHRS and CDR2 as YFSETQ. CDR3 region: CASSLAGAENIQYF. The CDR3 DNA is TGCGCCAGCAGCTTGGCAGGGGCGGAAAACATTCAGTACTTC.

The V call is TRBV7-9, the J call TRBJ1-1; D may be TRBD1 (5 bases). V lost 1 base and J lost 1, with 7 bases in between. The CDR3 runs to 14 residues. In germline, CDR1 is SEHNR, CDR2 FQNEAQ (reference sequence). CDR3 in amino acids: CASSLGGWNTEAFF. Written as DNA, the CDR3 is TGTGCCAGCAGCTTAGGGGGCTGGAACACTGAAGCTTTCTTT.

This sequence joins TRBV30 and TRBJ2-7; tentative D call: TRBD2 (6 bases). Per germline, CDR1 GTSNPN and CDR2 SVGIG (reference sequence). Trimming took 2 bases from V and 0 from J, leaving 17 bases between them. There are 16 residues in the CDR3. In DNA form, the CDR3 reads TGTGCCTGGAGTCCGACCGCCGGGACTTACTCCTACGAGCAGTACTTC. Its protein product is CAWSPTAGTYSYEQYF. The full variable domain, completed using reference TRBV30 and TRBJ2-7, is SQTIHQWPATLVQPVGSPLSLECTVEGTSNPNLYWYRQAAGRGLQLLFYSVGIGQISSEVPQNLSASRPQDRQFILSSKKLLLSDSGFYLCAWSPTAGTYSYEQYFGPGTRLTVT.

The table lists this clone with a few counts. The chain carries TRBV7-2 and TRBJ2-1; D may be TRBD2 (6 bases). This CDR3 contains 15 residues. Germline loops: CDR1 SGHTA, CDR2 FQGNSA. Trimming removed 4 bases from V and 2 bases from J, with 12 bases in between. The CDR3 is CASSWDSGTYNEQFF. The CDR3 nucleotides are TGTGCCAGCAGCTGGGACTCCGGAACCTACAATGAGCAGTTCTTC.

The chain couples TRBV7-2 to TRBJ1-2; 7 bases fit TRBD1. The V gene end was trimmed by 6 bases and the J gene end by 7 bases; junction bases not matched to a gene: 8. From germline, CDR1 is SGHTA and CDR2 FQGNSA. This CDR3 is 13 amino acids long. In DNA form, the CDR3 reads TGTGCCAGCAGACGACAGGGATTAGGTGGCTACACCTTC. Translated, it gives CASRRQGLGGYTF.

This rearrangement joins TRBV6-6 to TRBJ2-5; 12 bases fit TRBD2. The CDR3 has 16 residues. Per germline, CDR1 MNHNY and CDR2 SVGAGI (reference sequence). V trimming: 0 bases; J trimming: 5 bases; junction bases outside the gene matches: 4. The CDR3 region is CASSYSLAGGLETQYF. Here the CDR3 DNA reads TGTGCCAGCAGTTACTCGCTAGCGGGAGGGCTGGAGACCCAGTACTTC.

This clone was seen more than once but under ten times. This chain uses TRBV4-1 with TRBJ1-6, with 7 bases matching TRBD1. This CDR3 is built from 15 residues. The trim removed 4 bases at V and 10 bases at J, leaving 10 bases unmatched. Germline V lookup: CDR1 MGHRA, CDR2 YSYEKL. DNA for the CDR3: TGCGCCAGCAGCCCCCTGACAGGGAGAGAATCACCCCTCCACTTT. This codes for CASSPLTGRESPLHF.

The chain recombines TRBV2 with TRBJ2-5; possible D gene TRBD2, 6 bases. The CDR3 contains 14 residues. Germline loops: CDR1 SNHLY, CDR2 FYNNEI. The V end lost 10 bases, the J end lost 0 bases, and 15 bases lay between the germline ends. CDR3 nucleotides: TGTGCCACCGGGGGACTTTCTTACCAAGAGACCCAGTACTTC. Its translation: CATGGLSYQETQYF.

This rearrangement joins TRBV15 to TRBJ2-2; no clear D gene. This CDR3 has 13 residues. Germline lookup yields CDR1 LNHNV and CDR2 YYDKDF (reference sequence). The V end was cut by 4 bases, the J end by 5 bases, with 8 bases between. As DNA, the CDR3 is TGTGCCACCAGCATTCGGGTAACCGGGGAGCTGTTTTTT. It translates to CATSIRVTGELFF.

DNA for the CDR3: TGCGCCAGCAGCTTGAGTGCTGTACTAGCCGGGAACAATGAGCAGTTCTTC. Translation gives CASSLSAVLAGNNEQFF. V and J are TRBV5-1 and TRBJ2-1; D perhaps matches TRBD2 (6 bases). Germline CDR1 and CDR2: SGHRS and YFSETQ. The ends were cut back, 1 base at V and 5 bases at J, with 19 bases in the middle. The CDR3 is 17 residues long.

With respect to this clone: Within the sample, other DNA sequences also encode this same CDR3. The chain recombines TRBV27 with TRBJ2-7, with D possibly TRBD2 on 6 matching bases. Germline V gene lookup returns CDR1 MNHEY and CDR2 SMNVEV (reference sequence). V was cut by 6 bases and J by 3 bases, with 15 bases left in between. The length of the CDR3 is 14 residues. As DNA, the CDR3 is TGTGCCAGCAGCTCTGGGGGGTCCTACTACGAGCAGTACTTC. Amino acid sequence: CASSSGGSYYEQYF.

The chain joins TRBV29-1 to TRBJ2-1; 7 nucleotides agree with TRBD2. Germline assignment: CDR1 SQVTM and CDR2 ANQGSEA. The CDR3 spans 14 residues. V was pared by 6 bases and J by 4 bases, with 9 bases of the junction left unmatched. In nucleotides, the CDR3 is TGCAGCGTGGGGACTACTACCGCATACAATGAGCAGTTCTTC. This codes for CSVGTTTAYNEQFF.

The CDR3 reads CASSISSGFGEQFF. The CDR3, as DNA: TGTGCCAGCAGTATAAGTAGCGGGTTCGGGGAGCAGTTCTTC. The genes are TRBV27 and TRBJ2-1, with 7 bases aligning to TRBD2. This CDR3 is 14 amino acids long. Germline CDR1 reads MNHEY; CDR2 reads SMNVEV (reference sequence). The ends lost 5 bases at V and 10 bases at J; junction bases unmatched: 11.

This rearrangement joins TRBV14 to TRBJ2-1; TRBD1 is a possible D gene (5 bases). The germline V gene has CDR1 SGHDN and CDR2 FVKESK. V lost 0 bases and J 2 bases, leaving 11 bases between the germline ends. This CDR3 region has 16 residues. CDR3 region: CASSQDWGVTYNEQFF. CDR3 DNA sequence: TGTGCCAGCAGCCAAGACTGGGGCGTTACCTACAATGAGCAGTTCTTC.